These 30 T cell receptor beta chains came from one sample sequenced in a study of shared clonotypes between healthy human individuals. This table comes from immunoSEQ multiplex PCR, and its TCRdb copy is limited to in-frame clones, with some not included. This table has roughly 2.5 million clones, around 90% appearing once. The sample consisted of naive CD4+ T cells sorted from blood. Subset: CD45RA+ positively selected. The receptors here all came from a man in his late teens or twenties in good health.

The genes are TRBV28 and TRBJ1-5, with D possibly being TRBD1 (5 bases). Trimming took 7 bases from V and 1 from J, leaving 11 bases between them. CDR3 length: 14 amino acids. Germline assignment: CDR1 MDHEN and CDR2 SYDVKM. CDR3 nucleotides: TGTGCCAGCATCCTTACAGGCAGCAATCAGCCCCAGCATTTT. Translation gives CASILTGSNQPQHF. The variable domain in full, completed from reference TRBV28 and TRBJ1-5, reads DVKVTQSSRYLVKRTGEKVFLECVQDMDHENMFWYRQDPGLGLRLIYFSYDVKMKEKGDIPEGYSVSREKKERFSLILESASTNQTSMYLCASILTGSNQPQHFGDGTRLSIL.

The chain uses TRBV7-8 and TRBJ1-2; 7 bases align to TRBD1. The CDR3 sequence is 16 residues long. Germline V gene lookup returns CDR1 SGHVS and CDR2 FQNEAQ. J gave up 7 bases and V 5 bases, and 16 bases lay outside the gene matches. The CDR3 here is CASSPLGRQGGLGYTF. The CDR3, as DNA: TGTGCCAGCAGCCCCCTAGGACGACAGGGTGGACTTGGCTACACCTTC.

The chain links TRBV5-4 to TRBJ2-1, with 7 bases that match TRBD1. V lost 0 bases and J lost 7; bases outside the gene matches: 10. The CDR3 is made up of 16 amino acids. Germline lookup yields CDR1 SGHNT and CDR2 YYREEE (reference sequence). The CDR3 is CASSLANAQGSNEQFF. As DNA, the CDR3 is TGTGCCAGCAGCTTGGCCAACGCACAGGGGTCGAATGAGCAGTTCTTC.

DNA of the CDR3: TGTGCCAGCAGCTCCGGACTAGCGACTGCCTACGAGCAGTACTTC. This gives the protein CASSSGLATAYEQYF. The chain uses TRBV5-5 and TRBJ2-7, with TRBD2 matching 9 bases. J was trimmed by 2 bases and V by 3 bases; bases with no gene match: 6. The CDR3 consists of 15 residues. The germline V gene has CDR1 SGHKS and CDR2 YYEKEE (reference sequence).

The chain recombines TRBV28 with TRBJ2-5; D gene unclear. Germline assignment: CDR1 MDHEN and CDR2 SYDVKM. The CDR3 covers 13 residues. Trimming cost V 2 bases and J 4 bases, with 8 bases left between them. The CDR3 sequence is CASSLPGPETQYF. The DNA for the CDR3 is TGTGCCAGCAGTTTACCAGGCCCAGAGACCCAGTACTTC.

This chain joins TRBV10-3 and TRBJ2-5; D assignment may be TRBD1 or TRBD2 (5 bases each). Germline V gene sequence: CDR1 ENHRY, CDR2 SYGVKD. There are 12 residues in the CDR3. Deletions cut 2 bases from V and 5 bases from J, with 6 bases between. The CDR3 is CAISEEGETQYF. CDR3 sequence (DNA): TGTGCCATCAGTGAGGAGGGGGAGACCCAGTACTTC.

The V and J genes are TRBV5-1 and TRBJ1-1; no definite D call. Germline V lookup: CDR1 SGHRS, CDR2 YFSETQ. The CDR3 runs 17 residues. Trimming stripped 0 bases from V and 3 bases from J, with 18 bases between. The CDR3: CASSLEPWRTGYTEAFF. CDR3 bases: TGCGCCAGCAGCTTGGAACCGTGGCGGACTGGGTACACTGAAGCTTTCTTT. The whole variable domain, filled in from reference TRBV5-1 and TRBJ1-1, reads KAGVTQTPRYLIKTRGQQVTLSCSPISGHRSVSWYQQTPGQGLQFLFEYFSETQRNKGNFPGRFSGRQFSNSRSEMNVSTLELGDSALYLCASSLEPWRTGYTEAFFGQGTRLTVV.

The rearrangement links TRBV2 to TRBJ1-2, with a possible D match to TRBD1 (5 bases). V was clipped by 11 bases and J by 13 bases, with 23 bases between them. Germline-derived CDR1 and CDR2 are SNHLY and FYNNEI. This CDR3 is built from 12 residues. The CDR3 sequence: CASRGGEVRGTF. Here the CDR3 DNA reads TGTGCCTCCCGGGGGGGGGAGGTAAGGGGCACCTTC.

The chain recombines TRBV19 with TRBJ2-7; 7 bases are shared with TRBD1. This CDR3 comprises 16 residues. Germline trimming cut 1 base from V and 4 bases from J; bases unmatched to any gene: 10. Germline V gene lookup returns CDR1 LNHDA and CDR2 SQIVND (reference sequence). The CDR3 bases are TGTGCCAGTAGTATAGCCCCGCGGACAGGTGTTTACGAGCAGTACTTC. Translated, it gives CASSIAPRTGVYEQYF.

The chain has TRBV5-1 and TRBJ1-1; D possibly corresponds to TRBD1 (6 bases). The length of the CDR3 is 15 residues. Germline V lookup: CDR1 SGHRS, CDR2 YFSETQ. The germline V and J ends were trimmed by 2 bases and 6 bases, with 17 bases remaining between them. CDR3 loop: CASSLTLQGNAEAFF. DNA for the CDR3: TGCGCCAGCAGCTTAACTTTACAGGGTAACGCTGAAGCTTTCTTT.

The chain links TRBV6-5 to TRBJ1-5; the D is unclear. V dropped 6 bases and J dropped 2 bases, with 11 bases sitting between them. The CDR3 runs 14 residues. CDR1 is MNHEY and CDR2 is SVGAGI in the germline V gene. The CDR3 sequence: CASSPGRGNQPQHF. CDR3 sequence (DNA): TGTGCCAGCAGCCCCGGGAGGGGCAATCAGCCCCAGCATTTT.

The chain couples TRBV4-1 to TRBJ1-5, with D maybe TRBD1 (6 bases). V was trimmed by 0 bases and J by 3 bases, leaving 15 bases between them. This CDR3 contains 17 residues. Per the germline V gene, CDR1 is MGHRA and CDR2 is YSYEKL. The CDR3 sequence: CASSQDEQGPSNQPQHF. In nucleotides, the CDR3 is TGCGCCAGCAGCCAAGATGAACAGGGCCCCTCCAATCAGCCCCAGCATTTT.

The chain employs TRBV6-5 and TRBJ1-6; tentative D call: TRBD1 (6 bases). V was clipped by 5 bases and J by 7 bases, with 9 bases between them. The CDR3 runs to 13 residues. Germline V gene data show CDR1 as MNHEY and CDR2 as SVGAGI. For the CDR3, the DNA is TGTGCCAGCAGTAACGGGGGCAATTCACCCCTCCACTTT. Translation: CASSNGGNSPLHF.

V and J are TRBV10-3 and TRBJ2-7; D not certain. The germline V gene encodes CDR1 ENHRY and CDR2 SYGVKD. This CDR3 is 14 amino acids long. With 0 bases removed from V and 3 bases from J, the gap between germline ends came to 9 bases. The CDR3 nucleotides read TGTGCCATCAGTGAGTCGGTGCAGCGCTACGAGCAGTACTTC. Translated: CAISESVQRYEQYF.

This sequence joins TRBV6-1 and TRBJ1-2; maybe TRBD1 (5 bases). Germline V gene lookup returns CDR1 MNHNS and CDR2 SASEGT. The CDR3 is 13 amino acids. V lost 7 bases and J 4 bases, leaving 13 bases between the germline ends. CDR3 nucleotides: TGTGCCAGCATTCCCGACAGCCTCTATGGCTACACCTTC. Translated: CASIPDSLYGYTF.

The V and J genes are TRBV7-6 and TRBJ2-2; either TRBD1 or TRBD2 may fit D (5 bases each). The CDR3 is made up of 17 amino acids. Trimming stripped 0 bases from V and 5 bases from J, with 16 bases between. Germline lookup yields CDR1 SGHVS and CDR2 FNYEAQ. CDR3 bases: TGTGCCAGCAGCTTAGCTTCTGGGACCTTATTTACCGGGGAGCTGTTTTTT. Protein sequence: CASSLASGTLFTGELFF.

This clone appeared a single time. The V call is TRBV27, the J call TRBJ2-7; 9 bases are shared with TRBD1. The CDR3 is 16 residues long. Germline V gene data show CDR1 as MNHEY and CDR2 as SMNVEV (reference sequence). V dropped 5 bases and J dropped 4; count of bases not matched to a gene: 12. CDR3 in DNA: TGTGCCAGCAGTACTTCCGGGACAGGGAAGTTGTACGAGCAGTACTTC. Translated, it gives CASSTSGTGKLYEQYF.

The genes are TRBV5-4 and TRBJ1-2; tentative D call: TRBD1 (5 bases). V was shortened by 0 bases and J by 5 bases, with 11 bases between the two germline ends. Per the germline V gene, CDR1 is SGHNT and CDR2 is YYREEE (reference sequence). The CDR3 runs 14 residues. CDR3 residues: CASSLDWGSYGYTF. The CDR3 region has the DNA TGTGCCAGCAGCTTGGATTGGGGGTCGTATGGCTACACCTTC.

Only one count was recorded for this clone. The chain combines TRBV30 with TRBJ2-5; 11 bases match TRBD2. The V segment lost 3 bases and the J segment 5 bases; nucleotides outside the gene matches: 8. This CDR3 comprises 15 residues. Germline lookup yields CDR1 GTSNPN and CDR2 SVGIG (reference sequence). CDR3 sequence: CAWRDSGGATETQYF. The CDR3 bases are TGTGCCTGGAGAGATAGCGGGGGGGCCACGGAGACCCAGTACTTC.

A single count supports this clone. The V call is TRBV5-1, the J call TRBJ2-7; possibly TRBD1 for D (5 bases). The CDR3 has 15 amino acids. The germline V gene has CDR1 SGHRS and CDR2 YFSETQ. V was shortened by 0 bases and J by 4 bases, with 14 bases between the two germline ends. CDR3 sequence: CASSLGYPDTYEQYF. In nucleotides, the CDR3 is TGCGCCAGCAGCTTGGGGTACCCGGACACTTACGAGCAGTACTTC. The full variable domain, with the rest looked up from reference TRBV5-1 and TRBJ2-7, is KAGVTQTPRYLIKTRGQQVTLSCSPISGHRSVSWYQQTPGQGLQFLFEYFSETQRNKGNFPGRFSGRQFSNSRSEMNVSTLELGDSALYLCASSLGYPDTYEQYFGPGTRLTVT.

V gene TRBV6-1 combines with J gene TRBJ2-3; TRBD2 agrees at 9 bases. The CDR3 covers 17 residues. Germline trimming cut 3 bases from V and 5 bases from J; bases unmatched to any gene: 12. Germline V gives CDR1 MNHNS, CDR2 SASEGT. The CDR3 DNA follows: TGTGCCAGCAGTGATGAGGCGGGAGGGCCTCGGGGAGATACGCAGTATTTT. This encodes CASSDEAGGPRGDTQYF.

In nucleotides, the CDR3 is TGTGCCAGTAAGGAGCTTCGGACAGGGGGCGGAGAGACCCAGTACTTC. Protein sequence: CASKELRTGGGETQYF. J is TRBJ2-5 and V is TRBV19; 11 bases match TRBD1. The CDR3 consists of 16 residues. Per the germline V gene, CDR1 is LNHDA and CDR2 is SQIVND (reference sequence). J was trimmed by 4 bases and V by 7 bases; bases with no gene match: 11.

CDR3 region: CASLTGTQETQYF. CDR3 in DNA: TGTGCCAGCCTCACAGGGACTCAAGAGACCCAGTACTTC. V is TRBV6-1 and J is TRBJ2-5; D is tentatively TRBD1 or TRBD2 (6 bases each). The V gene's germline CDR1 is MNHNS and CDR2 SASEGT. The CDR3 totals 13 residues. V was cut by 8 bases and J by 2 bases, with 12 bases left in between.

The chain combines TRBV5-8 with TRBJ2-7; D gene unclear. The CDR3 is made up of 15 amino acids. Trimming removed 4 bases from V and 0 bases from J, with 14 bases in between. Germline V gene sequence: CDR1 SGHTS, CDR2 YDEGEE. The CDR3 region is CASSPELEYSYEQYF. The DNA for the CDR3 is TGTGCCAGCAGCCCTGAGCTGGAATACTCCTACGAGCAGTACTTC.

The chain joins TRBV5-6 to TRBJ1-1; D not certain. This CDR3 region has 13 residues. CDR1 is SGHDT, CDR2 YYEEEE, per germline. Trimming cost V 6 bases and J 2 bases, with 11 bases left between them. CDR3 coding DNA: TGTGCCAGCACCGCGAGACTCAACACTGAAGCTTTCTTT. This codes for CASTARLNTEAFF.

For the CDR3, the DNA is TGTGCCAGCTCACAGTCTCTTAGCGGGACAGGTGAATCACCCCTCCACTTT. It specifies CASSQSLSGTGESPLHF. The rearrangement links TRBV18 to TRBJ1-6; 8 nucleotides match TRBD1. The germline V gene has CDR1 KGHSH and CDR2 LQKENI. This CDR3 region has 17 residues. V lost 4 bases and J lost 10; bases outside the gene matches: 15.

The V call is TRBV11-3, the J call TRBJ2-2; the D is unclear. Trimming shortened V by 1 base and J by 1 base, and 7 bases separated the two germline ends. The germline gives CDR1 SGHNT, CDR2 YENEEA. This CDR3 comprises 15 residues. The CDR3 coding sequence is TGTGCCAGCAGCTTAGGACCTGTGAACACCGGGGAGCTGTTTTTT. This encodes CASSLGPVNTGELFF.

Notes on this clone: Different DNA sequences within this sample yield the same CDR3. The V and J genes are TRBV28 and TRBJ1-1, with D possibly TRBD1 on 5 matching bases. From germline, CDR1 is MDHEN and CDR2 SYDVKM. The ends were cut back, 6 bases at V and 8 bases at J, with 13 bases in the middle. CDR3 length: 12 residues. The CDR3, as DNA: TGTGCCAGCAGCCTGTTAACAGGCGAAGCTTTCTTT. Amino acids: CASSLLTGEAFF.

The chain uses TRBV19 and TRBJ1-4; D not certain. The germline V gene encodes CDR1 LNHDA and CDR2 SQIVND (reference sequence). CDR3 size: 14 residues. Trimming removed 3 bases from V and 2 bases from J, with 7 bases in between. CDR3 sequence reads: CASSIGYTNEKLFF. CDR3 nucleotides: TGTGCCAGTAGTATCGGGTACACTAATGAAAAACTGTTTTTT.

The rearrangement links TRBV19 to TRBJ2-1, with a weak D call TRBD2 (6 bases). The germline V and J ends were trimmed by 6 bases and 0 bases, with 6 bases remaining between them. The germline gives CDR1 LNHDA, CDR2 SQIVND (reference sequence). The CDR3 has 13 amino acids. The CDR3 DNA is TGTGCCAGTAGCGGGAGCTCCTACAATGAGCAGTTCTTC. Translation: CASSGSSYNEQFF.